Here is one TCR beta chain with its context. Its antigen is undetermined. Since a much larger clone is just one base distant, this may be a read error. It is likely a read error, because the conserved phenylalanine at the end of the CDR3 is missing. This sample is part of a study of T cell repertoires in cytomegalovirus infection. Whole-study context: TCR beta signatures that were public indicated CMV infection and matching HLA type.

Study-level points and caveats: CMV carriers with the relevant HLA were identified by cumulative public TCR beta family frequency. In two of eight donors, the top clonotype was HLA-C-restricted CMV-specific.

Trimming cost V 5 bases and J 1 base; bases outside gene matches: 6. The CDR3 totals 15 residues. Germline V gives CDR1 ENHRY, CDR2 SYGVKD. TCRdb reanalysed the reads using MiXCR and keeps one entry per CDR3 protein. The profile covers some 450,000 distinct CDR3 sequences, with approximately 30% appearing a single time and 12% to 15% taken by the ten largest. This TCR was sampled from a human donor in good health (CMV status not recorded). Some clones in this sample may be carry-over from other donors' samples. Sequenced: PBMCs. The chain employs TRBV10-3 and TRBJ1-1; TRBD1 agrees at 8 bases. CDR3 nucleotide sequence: TGTGCCATCAGTAAATTCGGACAGGGGAACACTGAAGCTTTCTGT. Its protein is CAISKFGQGNTEAFC.